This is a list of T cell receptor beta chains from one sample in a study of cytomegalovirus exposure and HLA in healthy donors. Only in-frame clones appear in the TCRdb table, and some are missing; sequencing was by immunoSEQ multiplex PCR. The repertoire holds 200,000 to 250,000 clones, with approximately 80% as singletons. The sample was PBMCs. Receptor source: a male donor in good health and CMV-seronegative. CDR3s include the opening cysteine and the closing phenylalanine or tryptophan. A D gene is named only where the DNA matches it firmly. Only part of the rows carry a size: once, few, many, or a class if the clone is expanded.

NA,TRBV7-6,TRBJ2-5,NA,TGTGCCAGCAGCCCATCGGACTTCTCCTACGAGCTGTACTTC,CASSPSDFSYELYF
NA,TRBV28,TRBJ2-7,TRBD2,TGTGCCAGCAGTTCCCACAGCGGGATGATCGAGCAGTACTTC,CASSSHSGMIEQYF
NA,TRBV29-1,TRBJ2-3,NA,TGCAGCGTTGGAGCCTCAGATACGCAGTATTTT,CSVGASDTQYF
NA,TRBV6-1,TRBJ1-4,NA,TGTGCCAGCAGTGAAGCGCCAGGGTTATTTGAAAAACTGTTTTTT,CASSEAPGLFEKLFF
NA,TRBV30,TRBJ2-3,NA,TGTGCCTGGAGTGTAGGTGCGGGACAGAAGCAGTATTTT,CAWSVGAGQKQYF
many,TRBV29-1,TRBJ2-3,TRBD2,TGCAGCGTTGGGACTAGCGTGATAGATACGCAGTATTTT,CSVGTSVIDTQYF
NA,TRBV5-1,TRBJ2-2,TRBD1,TGCGCCAGCAGCTTGGAGACAGGGGGAACCGGGGAGCTGTTTTTT,CASSLETGGTGELFF
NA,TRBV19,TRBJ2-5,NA,TGTGCCAGTAGTATAGGACAAACACCGTACTTC,CASSIGQTPYF
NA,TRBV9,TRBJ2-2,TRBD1,TGTGCCAGCAGCGTTACCTGGGACAGGGGGCGGATCGGGGAGCTGTTTTTT,CASSVTWDRGRIGELFF
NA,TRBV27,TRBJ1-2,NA,TGTGCCAGCAGTTTGGGAGGGAACTATGGCTACACCTTC,CASSLGGNYGYTF
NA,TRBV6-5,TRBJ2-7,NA,TGTGCCAGCAGTTACTCGCTGGCAGGGAAGTCCTACGAGCAGTACTTC,CASSYSLAGKSYEQYF
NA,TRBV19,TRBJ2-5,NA,TGTGCCAGTAGTATAATTGCGGGGATCGAAACGGAGACCCAGTACTTC,CASSIIAGIETETQYF
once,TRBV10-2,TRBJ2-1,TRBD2,TGCGCCACCCGATTTAAGGGACTAGGTTCCTACAATGAGCAGTTCTTC,CATRFKGLGSYNEQFF
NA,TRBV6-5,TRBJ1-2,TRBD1,TGTGCCAGCCGAGAGACAGGGGGCTATGGCTACACCTTC,CASRETGGYGYTF
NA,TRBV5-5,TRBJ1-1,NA,TGTGCCAGCAGCCCACAATTACAGGGGAACACTGAAGCTTTCTTT,CASSPQLQGNTEAFF
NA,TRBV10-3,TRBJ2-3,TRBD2,TGTGCCATCAGTGAGGAGGTCCTCAGCGGGAGGGTATTGGCAGATACGCAGTATTTT,CAISEEVLSGRVLADTQYF
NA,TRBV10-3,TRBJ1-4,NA,TGTGCCATCGGGGTAGGGGTAACTAATGAAAAACTGTTTTTT,CAIGVGVTNEKLFF
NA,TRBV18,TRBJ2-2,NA,TGTGCCAGCTCACCGCTAGGGAACACCGGGGAGCTGTTTTTT,CASSPLGNTGELFF
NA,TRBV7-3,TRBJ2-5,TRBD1,TGTGCCAGCAGCTTAACCGGGACAGGGTTAGAGACCCAGTACTTC,CASSLTGTGLETQYF
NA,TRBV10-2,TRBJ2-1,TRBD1,TGCGCCAGCAGTGAAGGTTTGGGACAGGGAGCCTACAATGAGCAGTTCTTC,CASSEGLGQGAYNEQFF
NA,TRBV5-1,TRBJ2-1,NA,TGCGCCAGCAGTTCTGCTAGTAGTGAGCAGTTCTTC,CASSSASSEQFF
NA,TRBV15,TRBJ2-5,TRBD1,TGTGCCACCAGCAGTACAGGGGGCCAGACCCAGTACTTC,CATSSTGGQTQYF
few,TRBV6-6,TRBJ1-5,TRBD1,TGTGCCAGCGTCGACAGGGATGTGTATCAGCCCCAGCATTTT,CASVDRDVYQPQHF
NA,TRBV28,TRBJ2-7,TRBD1,TGTGCCAGCAACGCGGACAGGGGGCCCTACGAGCAGTACTTC,CASNADRGPYEQYF
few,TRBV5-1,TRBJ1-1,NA,TGCGCCAGCAGGCAGTACACTGAAGCTTTCTTT,CASRQYTEAFF
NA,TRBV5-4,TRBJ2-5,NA,TGTGCCAGCAGCTTTAGGGACACCCAAGAGGCCCAGTACTTC,CASSFRDTQEAQYF
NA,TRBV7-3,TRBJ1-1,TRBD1,TGTGCCAGCAGCTTAAGGGCTGCAGGGGGCGCCATGAACACTGAAGCTTTCTTT,CASSLRAAGGAMNTEAFF
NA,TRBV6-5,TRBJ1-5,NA,TGTGCCAGCAGTTACTCGAGGTGGGATCAGCCCCAGCATTTT,CASSYSRWDQPQHF
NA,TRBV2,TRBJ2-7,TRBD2,TGTGCCAGCAGTAAACTAGCGTCAACCTACGAGCAGTACTTC,CASSKLASTYEQYF
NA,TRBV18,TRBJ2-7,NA,TGTGCCAGCTCACCTGTCGATAGGGGGGAGCAGTACTTC,CASSPVDRGEQYF
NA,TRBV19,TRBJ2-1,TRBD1,TGTGCCAGTAGAACCGGGACAGGGGGCTACAATGAGCAGTTCTTC,CASRTGTGGYNEQFF
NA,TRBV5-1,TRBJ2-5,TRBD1,TGCGCCAGCAGCTCCAGGGGGCGCGGCGAGACCCAGTACTTC,CASSSRGRGETQYF
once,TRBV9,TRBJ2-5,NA,TGTGCCAGCAGCGTAGGTGGTTCGGGGGAGACCCAGTACTTC,CASSVGGSGETQYF
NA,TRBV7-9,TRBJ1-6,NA,TGTGCCAGCAGCTTAAGCGGGTATAATTCACCCCTCCACTTT,CASSLSGYNSPLHF
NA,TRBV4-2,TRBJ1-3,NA,TGTGCCAGCAGCCAAGGAGCCCTCGGGGGCTCTGGAAACACCATATATTTT,CASSQGALGGSGNTIYF
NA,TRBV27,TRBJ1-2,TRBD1,TGTGCCAGCAGTGCGGACAGGGTGGTGCGGGGCTACACCTTC,CASSADRVVRGYTF
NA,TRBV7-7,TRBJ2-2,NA,TGTGCTAGCAGCTTAGTTAGCGGGAACACCGGGGAGCTGTTTTTT,CASSLVSGNTGELFF